This record concerns one T cell receptor (beta chain) sequence. Its antigen is as yet unknown. The data were produced by immunoSEQ multiplex PCR, yet TCRdb's version contains in-frame clones alone and is incomplete. This table holds approximately 90,000 clones, approximately 92% found once. This record comes from a study of OX40 agonist ivuxolimab in advanced cancers. Study conclusions and caveats: Average numbers of expanded clones were greater in CD8+ T cells than in CD4+.

The CDR3 extends over 15 amino acids. Trimming took 4 bases from V and 4 from J; bases not matched to a gene: 2. Germline CDR1 and CDR2: LNHDA and SQIVND (reference sequence). The gene calls are TRBV19 and TRBJ2-1, with TRBD2 matching 12 bases. The sequence was collected from an adult with an advanced solid tumor such as melanoma, head and neck, liver or kidney cancer. Specimen: CD4+ or CD8+ T cells sorted from blood, collected in a trial of the OX40 agonist ivuxolimab. The CDR3 is CASSKTSGGYNEQFF. CDR3 sequence (DNA): TGTGCCAGTAGTAAGACTAGCGGGGGATACAATGAGCAGTTCTTC.